Following are 25 T cell receptor beta chains from one sample sequenced in a study of blood T cell repertoires in COVID-19. Clones were sequenced by immunoSEQ multiplex PCR, and TCRdb holds only the in-frame ones, with some missing. Among 130,000 to 150,000 clones, approximately 87% were seen once, and the ten largest hold less than 10%. The specimen sequenced was peripheral blood. These receptors were taken from a woman aged 50 to 60 with active or convalescent COVID-19.

The chain combines TRBV2 with TRBJ1-2; no clear D gene. Germline lookup yields CDR1 SNHLY and CDR2 FYNNEI. The CDR3 has 19 amino acids. The V end was cut by 1 base, the J end by 6 bases, with 27 bases between. The CDR3 region is CASSEGPFSTAGGVDGYTF. The DNA for the CDR3 is TGTGCCAGCAGTGAAGGACCGTTTAGTACGGCGGGCGGGGTGGATGGCTACACCTTC.

V and J are TRBV5-1 and TRBJ2-2; 11 nucleotides line up with TRBD2. Trimming took 4 bases from V and 7 from J; bases not matched to a gene: 15. Germline CDR1 is SGHRS and CDR2 is YFSETQ. This CDR3 has 18 amino acids. CDR3 DNA: TGCGCCAGCAGCCCCCGCCTAGCGGGAGGAGCTGGATACGGGGAGCTGTTTTTT. This translates into CASSPRLAGGAGYGELFF.

Relative to its sample, this clone is medium-sized (0.01 to 0.1%). J is TRBJ2-5 and V is TRBV7-6, with D possibly matching TRBD1 (6 bases). The germline V and J ends were trimmed by 2 bases and 6 bases, with 16 bases remaining between them. The CDR3 runs 15 residues. Germline lookup yields CDR1 SGHVS and CDR2 FNYEAQ. In nucleotides, the CDR3 is TGTGCCAGCAGCTTACGTCTTGGACAGTTTCAGACCCAGTACTTC. This sequence encodes CASSLRLGQFQTQYF.

The chain carries TRBV7-9 and TRBJ1-4; 8 nucleotides match TRBD1. The CDR3 covers 17 residues. Germline lookup yields CDR1 SEHNR and CDR2 FQNEAQ (reference sequence). The J segment lost 4 bases and the V segment lost 3 bases, leaving 10 bases of the junction unmatched. In DNA form, the CDR3 reads TGTGCCAGCAGCTTTTTCTTACGGACAGGGCGTAATGAAAAACTGTTTTTT. Its protein is CASSFFLRTGRNEKLFF.

V usage is TRBV3-1 (or the pseudogene TRBV3-2) and J usage is TRBJ1-2, with a tentative D call TRBD1 (6 bases). V was pared by 3 bases and J by 0 bases, with 17 bases between. The CDR3 length is 17 residues. Germline assignment: CDR1 LGHDT and CDR2 YNNKEL (reference sequence). The CDR3 DNA is TGTGCCAGCAGCCAGGTAACTAGGGACACCTCTAACTATGGCTACACCTTC. As protein: CASSQVTRDTSNYGYTF.

The CDR3 region has the DNA TGTGCCAGCAGCCCACGGACAGGGGACGAGCAGTACTTC. It codes for CASSPRTGDEQYF. The gene calls are TRBV4-2 and TRBJ2-7; 9 positions agree with TRBD1. CDR3 length: 13 residues. V trimming: 4 bases; J trimming: 5 bases; junction bases outside the gene matches: 3. The V gene's germline CDR1 is LGHNA and CDR2 YNFKEQ.

The rearrangement links TRBV5-1 to TRBJ2-7; 8 positions agree with TRBD2. This CDR3 region has 13 residues. Germline loops: CDR1 SGHRS, CDR2 YFSETQ. V lost 0 bases and J lost 7; bases outside the gene matches: 3. CDR3 DNA sequence: TGCGCCAGCAGCTTGGGTAGCGGGACGGAGCAGTACTTC. Its protein is CASSLGSGTEQYF.

The chain has TRBV28 and TRBJ2-7; D is perhaps TRBD1 (6 bases). Germline CDR1 reads MDHEN; CDR2 reads SYDVKM. V lost 0 bases, J lost 4 bases, and 13 bases lay in between. The CDR3 is 15 residues long. CDR3 amino acids: CASSLWGAGKYEQYF. DNA of the CDR3: TGTGCCAGCAGTTTATGGGGGGCAGGGAAGTACGAGCAGTACTTC. Supplemented by reference TRBV28 and TRBJ2-7, the full variable domain reads DVKVTQSSRYLVKRTGEKVFLECVQDMDHENMFWYRQDPGLGLRLIYFSYDVKMKEKGDIPEGYSVSREKKERFSLILESASTNQTSMYLCASSLWGAGKYEQYFGPGTRLTVT.

For this clone: The junction departs from the called germline gene at one end, perhaps through a read error. The rearrangement joins TRBV19 to TRBJ2-5; TRBD2 matches 7 bases. This CDR3 is built from 17 residues. The germline V gene has CDR1 LNHDA and CDR2 SQIVND (reference sequence). The CDR3 sequence is CASSIRYREVPQGTQYF. CDR3 DNA sequence: TGTGCCAGTAGTATCCGATACCGGGAGGTGCCCCAAGGGACCCAGTACTTC. Using reference TRBV19 and TRBJ2-5 for the parts outside the CDR3, the full variable domain is DGGITQSPKYLFRKEGQNVTLSCEQNLNHDAMYWYRQDPGQGLRLIYYSQIVNDFQKGDIAEGYSVSREKKESFPLTVTSAQKNPTAFYLCASSIRYREVPQGTQYFGPGTRLLVL.

The rearrangement uses TRBV21-1 and TRBJ2-2; whether TRBD1, the table's D call, matches the DNA was not checked. TRBV21-1 is a pseudogene. The CDR3 sequence is 21 residues long. This chain's CDR3 is CASRIGQAQEIRRANTGELFF. The CDR3 bases are TGTGCCAGCAGGATTGGACAGGCTCAAGAAATTAGGAGGGCGAACACCGGGGAGCTGTTTTTT.

The chain links TRBV14 to TRBJ2-1, with unresolved D. Trimming took 4 bases from V and 10 from J, leaving 14 bases between them. There are 13 residues in the CDR3. The germline CDR1 and CDR2 sequences are SGHDN and FVKESK. CDR3 bases: TGTGCCAGCAGCCCCGGCTCGGAGTCGGAGCAGTTCTTC. Translation: CASSPGSESEQFF.

This rearrangement joins TRBV3-1 (or the pseudogene TRBV3-2) to TRBJ2-7, with TRBD1 as a possible D gene (6 bases). Per germline, CDR1 LGHDT and CDR2 YNNKEL (reference sequence). The V and J ends lost 8 bases and 3 bases respectively, with 8 bases between them. The CDR3 loop spans 11 amino acids. The CDR3 protein is CASGQHYEQYF. Here the CDR3 DNA reads TGTGCCAGCGGACAGCACTACGAGCAGTACTTC.

The rearrangement links TRBV4-1 to TRBJ2-7; 7 positions agree with TRBD1. The CDR3 covers 15 residues. Germline values: CDR1 MGHRA, CDR2 YSYEKL. The J segment lost 6 bases and the V segment lost 0 bases, leaving 8 bases of the junction unmatched. The CDR3 region has the DNA TGCGCCAGCAGCCAAGATCGGGGACAGCGCATCGAGCAGTACTTC. Translating it yields CASSQDRGQRIEQYF.

The chain is built from TRBV4-1 and TRBJ2-7; 8 bases are a match to TRBD1. The germline CDR1 and CDR2 sequences are MGHRA and YSYEKL. The junction had 7 bases not matched to a gene; V was cut back by 4 bases and J by 2 bases. The CDR3 has 15 residues. The CDR3, as DNA: TGCGCCAGCAGCCTTCAGCCGGGACAGGCCTACGAGCAGTACTTC. This sequence encodes CASSLQPGQAYEQYF.

The rearrangement links TRBV27 to TRBJ1-2; tentative D call: TRBD1 (5 bases). Looked up from germline, CDR1 is MNHEY and CDR2 is SMNVEV (reference sequence). Deletions cut 2 bases from V and 8 bases from J, with 21 bases between. The CDR3 covers 16 residues. DNA for the CDR3: TGTGCCAGCAGTTTAATGGTGGGCCAGGGTCACCGGGGCTACACCTTC. This gives the protein CASSLMVGQGHRGYTF.

The chain has TRBV5-6 and TRBJ1-2; D remains ambiguous. CDR3 size: 12 residues. CDR1 and CDR2 (germline): SGHDT, YYEEEE. V gave up 0 bases and J gave up 8 bases, with 8 bases separating them. CDR3 in amino acids: CASSLGLGGYTF. The DNA for the CDR3 is TGTGCCAGCAGCTTGGGCCTTGGCGGCTACACCTTC.

A remark on this clone: Compared with germline, one end of the junction differs, possibly owing to a read error. The chain joins TRBV7-7 to TRBJ2-5; 10 nucleotides agree with TRBD2. Germline CDR1 SSHAT, CDR2 FNYEAQ (reference sequence). This CDR3 spans 17 amino acids. The CDR3 region is CASSLGPASGSVETQYF. The CDR3 coding sequence is TGTGCTAGCAGCTTAGGTCCGGCTAGCGGGAGTGTAGAGACCCAGTACTTC.

The V call is TRBV2, the J call TRBJ2-7; tentative D call: TRBD2 (6 bases). This CDR3 contains 11 residues. Germline loops: CDR1 SNHLY, CDR2 FYNNEI. Trimming took 7 bases from V and 5 from J, leaving 9 bases between them. DNA for the CDR3: TGTGCCAGCAAGCGGGTTCACGAGCAGTACTTC. Protein: CASKRVHEQYF.

The J gene is TRBJ2-1, the V gene TRBV7-9; D is possibly TRBD2 (7 bases). The germline CDR1 and CDR2 sequences are SEHNR and FQNEAQ (reference sequence). The CDR3 runs 15 residues. Trimming pared 0 bases from V and 5 bases from J, leaving 11 bases between. CDR3 bases: TGTGCCAGCAGCTTAGCGGGGGGGCTCCACAATGAGCAGTTCTTC. It translates to CASSLAGGLHNEQFF.

The V and J genes are TRBV11-3 and TRBJ2-7, with D possibly matching TRBD1 (6 bases). The germline V gene has CDR1 SGHNT and CDR2 YENEEA. V lost 6 bases to trimming and J lost 2 bases, with 11 bases between them. CDR3 length equals 13 residues. The CDR3 sequence is CASSGDNPYEQYF. The CDR3 bases are TGTGCCAGCAGTGGGGACAACCCCTACGAGCAGTACTTC. The whole variable domain, remainder taken from reference TRBV11-3 and TRBJ2-7, is EAGVVQSPRYKIIEKKQPVAFWCNPISGHNTLYWYLQNLGQGPELLIRYENEEAVDDSQLPKDRFSAERLKGVDSTLKIQPAELGDSAVYLCASSGDNPYEQYFGPGTRLTVT.

This clone was detected once. This chain uses TRBV11-1 with TRBJ2-7; possibly TRBD2 for D (5 bases). This CDR3 spans 15 amino acids. From germline, CDR1 is SGHAT and CDR2 FQDESV (reference sequence). The V and J ends lost 1 base and 0 bases respectively, with 10 bases between them. CDR3 nucleotides: TGTGCCAGCAGCTTAGTCGGGGTAAGCTCCTACGAGCAGTACTTC. It codes for CASSLVGVSSYEQYF.

The gene calls are TRBV2 and TRBJ1-1, with D maybe TRBD1 (5 bases). CDR1 and CDR2 (germline): SNHLY, FYNNEI. Trimming left V 11 bases short and J 5 bases short, with 18 bases between. This CDR3 is 13 amino acids long. As DNA, the CDR3 is TGTGCCGGGGGGACGGACGCCAGTACTGAAGCTTTCTTT. It translates to CAGGTDASTEAFF.

The chain employs TRBV13 and TRBJ2-3; TRBD2 agrees at 7 bases. J gave up 2 bases and V 5 bases, and 16 bases lay outside the gene matches. Germline lookup yields CDR1 PRHDT and CDR2 FYEKMQ (reference sequence). CDR3 length equals 18 residues. CDR3 residues: CASSTTLAGTIHTDTQYF. CDR3 nucleotides: TGTGCCAGCAGCACCACCTTAGCGGGTACTATTCACACAGATACGCAGTATTTT.

V gene TRBV7-8 combines with J gene TRBJ2-5, with 7 bases aligning to TRBD2. CDR3 length equals 16 residues. V dropped 1 base and J dropped 5; count of bases not matched to a gene: 10. Germline V gene lookup returns CDR1 SGHVS and CDR2 FQNEAQ. The DNA of the CDR3 is TGTGCCAGCAGCTTAGTCTGGGGGACGGGAGGTGAGACCCAGTACTTC. Its protein is CASSLVWGTGGETQYF.

The rearrangement links TRBV5-8 to TRBJ1-1; possibly TRBD1 for D (5 bases). Deletions cut 4 bases from V and 1 base from J, with 11 bases between. From germline, CDR1 is SGHTS and CDR2 YDEGEE. The CDR3 sequence is 14 residues long. The CDR3 sequence is CASSQRQGNTEAFF. DNA for the CDR3: TGTGCCAGCAGCCAACGGCAGGGGAACACTGAAGCTTTCTTT.